This is a list of T cell receptor beta chains from one sample in a study of radiotherapy plus CTLA-4 blockade in lung cancer. TCRdb's copy holds only in-frame clones and misses some; the assay was immunoSEQ multiplex PCR. The sample lists approximately 50,000 clones, roughly two thirds occurring once. The starting material was peripheral blood, obtained from a patient treated with radiotherapy plus ipilimumab. The receptors originated from a human donor with non-small cell lung cancer who had a complete response to radiotherapy plus ipilimumab. CDR3s include the opening cysteine and the closing phenylalanine or tryptophan. D genes are given only for firm matches. For some rows the clone size is stated as once, few or many, or as a class when expanded; others skip it.

cdr3_nt	cdr3_aa	clone_size	v_call	j_call	d_call
TGTGCCTGGAGTGCAGGACAGAACACTGAAGCTTTCTTT	CAWSAGQNTEAFF	.	TRBV30	TRBJ1-1	.
TGCGCCAGCAGCCTAAACCGGGACAGGGGGTCAGATACGCAGTATTTT	CASSLNRDRGSDTQYF	.	TRBV5-1	TRBJ2-3	TRBD1
TGTGCCTGGAGTGCGGGGTACTACGAGCAGTACTTC	CAWSAGYYEQYF	.	TRBV30	TRBJ2-7	.
TGTGCCTGGAGTCGTCCTAGTCGGCACGAGCAGTACTTC	CAWSRPSRHEQYF	once	TRBV30	TRBJ2-7	.
TGCAGCGTTGATGAGGGAGGGGGAAGTGAGCAGTTCTTC	CSVDEGGGSEQFF	.	TRBV29-1	TRBJ2-1	.
TGTGCCAGCAGCTTGATAGGAGGTTCCTACGAGCAGTACTTC	CASSLIGGSYEQYF	.	TRBV5-6	TRBJ2-7	.
TGTGCCAGCAGCCAGACGGGAGGCCGCCTCACCTACGAGCAGTACTTC	CASSQTGGRLTYEQYF	once	TRBV5-4	TRBJ2-7	TRBD2
TGCGCCAGCAGCCAAGATCTTTCGCGTAGCGGGGGGACCTACGAGCAGTACTTC	CASSQDLSRSGGTYEQYF	.	TRBV4-3	TRBJ2-7	TRBD2
TGTGCCAGCAGTGAACAGTCTAACTATGGCTACACCTTC	CASSEQSNYGYTF	.	TRBV6-1	TRBJ1-2	.
TGTGCCAGCAGCCCGGGTCGTGGGTTTAAAGCTTTCTTT	CASSPGRGFKAFF	once	TRBV7-2	TRBJ1-1	.
TGTGCCAGTTCCCGGGAGGATCAGCCCCAGCATTTT	CASSREDQPQHF	.	TRBV28	TRBJ1-5	.
TGTGCCAGCAGCTTGTTTTGGACTAGCGGGAGGACCTACGAGCAGTACTTC	CASSLFWTSGRTYEQYF	.	TRBV5-6	TRBJ2-7	TRBD2
TGTGCCAGTAGTCCAGACTCTGTTTACAATGAGCAGTTCTTC	CASSPDSVYNEQFF	.	TRBV19	TRBJ2-1	.
TGTGCCAGCAGTTCCAAGCGGGGGGGAAAAGATACGCAGTATTTT	CASSSKRGGKDTQYF	few	TRBV7-2	TRBJ2-3	TRBD2
TGTGCCAGCAGTTTGGGACAGGGGGCAGGCGAGCAGTACTTC	CASSLGQGAGEQYF	once	TRBV28	TRBJ2-7	TRBD1
TGCAGTGCTAGGTACGGAGGGACCCAGCATTTT	CSARYGGTQHF	once	TRBV20-1	TRBJ1-5	.
TGTGCCAGCAGTACCCCGGGACAGGGGCCACCCCTCCACTTT	CASSTPGQGPPLHF	many	TRBV6-4	TRBJ1-6	TRBD1
TGTGCCAGCAGCACCCAGGGGGCGCAAGTCACTGAAGCTTTCTTT	CASSTQGAQVTEAFF	.	TRBV6-6	TRBJ1-1	TRBD1
TGTGCCAGTAGTACGACAGGCCTTTCCAATCAGCCCCAGCATTTT	CASSTTGLSNQPQHF	.	TRBV19	TRBJ1-5	.
TGTGCCAGCAGTCGATCGGGACTAGCGAGCTACGAGCAGTACTTC	CASSRSGLASYEQYF	once	TRBV28	TRBJ2-7	TRBD2
TGCGCCAGCAGCCCCGCGCAGGGGGCGGCAATGACTGAAGCTTTCTTT	CASSPAQGAAMTEAFF	few	TRBV4-3	TRBJ1-1	TRBD1
TGCGCCAGCAGTGAGTCTACAGAACTTAATGAAAAACTGTTTTTT	CASSESTELNEKLFF	.	TRBV10-2	TRBJ1-4	.
TGTGCCAGCAGCCAAGTAGTCTCTGGGGCCAACGTCCTGACTTTC	CASSQVVSGANVLTF	.	TRBV14	TRBJ2-6	.
TGTGCCAGCAGTGCGGCCGGGACTAGTTTCGAGACCCAGTACTTC	CASSAAGTSFETQYF	.	TRBV28	TRBJ2-5	TRBD2
TGTGCCAGTAGTATTGATTCTTTTCGGGGGTCCTATGGCTACACCTTC	CASSIDSFRGSYGYTF	.	TRBV19	TRBJ1-2	.
TGTGCCAGTAGTACGAGCGGCGGGTGGGGCTACACCTTC	CASSTSGGWGYTF	.	TRBV19	TRBJ1-2	.
TGTGCCAGCTCACCAAGAATGGGGGCCACAGATACGCAGTATTTT	CASSPRMGATDTQYF	few	TRBV18	TRBJ2-3	.
TGTGCCAGCAGCTTGGGGGACAGGCGACGGACTGAAAAACTGTTTTTT	CASSLGDRRRTEKLFF	.	TRBV5-4	TRBJ1-4	TRBD1
TGCGCCAGCAGCAATACGGTAGCGTTGGACGAGCAGTACTTC	CASSNTVALDEQYF	.	TRBV5-1	TRBJ2-7	.
TGTGCCAGCAGTTCCGGGTTTTCCACTGAAGCTTTCTTT	CASSSGFSTEAFF	.	TRBV6-6	TRBJ1-1	.
TGTGCCAGCAGTGCCCGTACGGGGTGGGGAAACATTCAGTACTTC	CASSARTGWGNIQYF	.	TRBV6-5	TRBJ2-4	.
TGTGCCAGCAGCTTAGACCCCATGAGCGCCGAGCAGTTCTTC	CASSLDPMSAEQFF	few	TRBV7-6	TRBJ2-1	.
TGTGCCAGCAGCCCCCGAGCGGGACCGTGGGCTGAGCAGTTCTTC	CASSPRAGPWAEQFF	once	TRBV6-6	TRBJ2-1	TRBD2
TGTGCCAGCAGCTTACAGCCCCGGACAGGGGGCCACGAGCAGTACTTC	CASSLQPRTGGHEQYF	.	TRBV7-3	TRBJ2-7	TRBD1
TGTGCCAGCAGCGTAGGAGGTGGGACAGGGACCTACGAGCAGTACTTC	CASSVGGGTGTYEQYF	.	TRBV9	TRBJ2-7	TRBD1
TGTGCCAGCAGCCACGGACTAGCGGGGCCCTACGAGCAGTACTTC	CASSHGLAGPYEQYF	.	TRBV6-1	TRBJ2-7	TRBD2
TGTGCCAGTAGTCCGGGACAGTTGCCTGGGGCCAACGTCCTGACTTTC	CASSPGQLPGANVLTF	.	TRBV19	TRBJ2-6	TRBD1
TGTGCCAGCAGCTTCGGCGGGAGGAACACCGGGGAGCTGTTTTTT	CASSFGGRNTGELFF	.	TRBV7-9	TRBJ2-2	TRBD2
TGTGCCAGCACCCCTTGGGACTCTGTGGAATTAGGCGAGCAGTACTTC	CASTPWDSVELGEQYF	.	TRBV25-1	TRBJ2-7	.
TGTGCCAGCAGCCGAAGGGGGGGAGTTCGGGCCGGGGAGCTGTTTTTT	CASSRRGGVRAGELFF	.	TRBV11-2	TRBJ2-2	.